This TCR beta chain was recovered during a study of blood T cell repertoires in COVID-19. In the original workflow: The assay estimated nucleated cells by amplifying reference gene primers. Profiled with immunoSEQ multiplex PCR; TCRdb holds only in-frame clones, not every one. V, J and clone size are those of that table, while D and trimming were read from the DNA. This sample has 210,000 or so clones; roughly nine tenths occur once, and the top ten carry about 2%. Germline CDR1 reads GTSNPN; CDR2 reads SVGIG (reference sequence). The V end was cut by 3 bases, the J end by 0 bases, with 8 bases between. This CDR3 region has 14 residues.

V usage is TRBV30 and J usage is TRBJ2-2, with D hard to call. The sequenced sample consisted of peripheral blood. The receptor comes from a woman aged 50 to 60 with acute or convalescent COVID-19. CDR3 DNA: TGTGCCTGGAGGTCAGGCACGAACACCGGGGAGCTGTTTTTT. It codes for CAWRSGTNTGELFF.